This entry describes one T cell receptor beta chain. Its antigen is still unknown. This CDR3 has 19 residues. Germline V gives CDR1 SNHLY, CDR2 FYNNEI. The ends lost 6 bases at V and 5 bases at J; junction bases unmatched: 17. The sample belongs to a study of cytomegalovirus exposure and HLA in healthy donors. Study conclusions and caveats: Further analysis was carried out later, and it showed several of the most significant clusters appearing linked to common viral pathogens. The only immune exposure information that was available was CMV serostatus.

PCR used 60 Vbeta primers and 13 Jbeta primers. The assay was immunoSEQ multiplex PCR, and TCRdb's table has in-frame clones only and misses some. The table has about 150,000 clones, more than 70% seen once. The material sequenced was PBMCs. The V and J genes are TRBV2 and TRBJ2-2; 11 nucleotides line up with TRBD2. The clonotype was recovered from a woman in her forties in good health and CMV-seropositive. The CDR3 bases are TGTGCCAGCAGGGGGTTTGGCACATACGGGACTAGCGGTACCGGGGAGCTGTTTTTT. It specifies CASRGFGTYGTSGTGELFF.